Shown below are 21 T cell receptor beta chains from a single sample sequenced in a study of OX40 agonist ivuxolimab in advanced cancers. The data were produced by immunoSEQ multiplex PCR, yet TCRdb's version contains in-frame clones alone and is incomplete. This table holds about 110,000 clones, 85% to 95% found once. The source was CD4+ or CD8+ T cells sorted from blood, collected in a trial of the OX40 agonist ivuxolimab. The receptor set was obtained from an adult with an advanced solid tumor such as melanoma, head and neck, liver or kidney cancer.

The chain has TRBV30 and TRBJ2-3; 7 bases are shared with TRBD1. The length of the CDR3 is 14 residues. Germline CDR1 GTSNPN, CDR2 SVGIG (reference sequence). V lost 0 bases, J lost 8 bases, and 8 bases stayed unmatched. The CDR3 coding sequence is TGTGCCTGGAGTGTTGACCCGAACAGGGGTACGCAGTATTTT. It encodes CAWSVDPNRGTQYF. Together with reference TRBV30 and TRBJ2-3, the CDR3 gives the full variable domain: SQTIHQWPATLVQPVGSPLSLECTVEGTSNPNLYWYRQAAGRGLQLLFYSVGIGQISSEVPQNLSASRPQDRQFILSSKKLLLSDSGFYLCAWSVDPNRGTQYFGPGTRLTVL.

Of note for this clone: The CDR3 does not close with the conserved phenylalanine or tryptophan, likely indicating a read error. The chain links TRBV30 to TRBJ1-5; D might be TRBD1 (5 bases). The CDR3 spans 13 residues. Germline V gene data show CDR1 as GTSNPN and CDR2 as SVGIG (reference sequence). Trimming removed 3 bases from V and 4 bases from J, with 10 bases in between. In DNA, the CDR3 is TGTGCCTGGAGGAAGGACACAAATCAGCCCCAGCATCTT. It is translated as CAWRKDTNQPQHL.

V gene TRBV5-6 combines with J gene TRBJ2-7, with a weak D call TRBD2 (7 bases). This CDR3 spans 13 amino acids. Trimming removed 4 bases from V and 4 bases from J, with 12 bases in between. Germline loops: CDR1 SGHDT, CDR2 YYEEEE. CDR3 loop: CASSLGGRYEQYF. DNA for the CDR3: TGTGCCAGCAGCCTGGGGGGGCGATACGAGCAGTACTTC.

This clone was picked up a small number of times. CDR3 DNA: TGTGCCAGCAGGCGGACTATTTCCGGGGAGCTGTTTTTT. It codes for CASRRTISGELFF. This chain joins TRBV7-2 and TRBJ2-2; a weak D match, TRBD2 (6 bases). The V gene's germline CDR1 is SGHTA and CDR2 FQGNSA. The V and J ends lost 6 bases and 6 bases respectively, with 11 bases between them. This CDR3 has 13 residues.

The chain is built from TRBV4-1 and TRBJ2-7; TRBD1 aligns across 12 bases. The germline V gene has CDR1 MGHRA and CDR2 YSYEKL. The CDR3 is made up of 18 amino acids. V gave up 4 bases and J gave up 2 bases; unmatched junction bases: 12. Here the CDR3 reads CASSLQMVGTGGAYEQYF. CDR3 coding DNA: TGCGCCAGCAGCCTCCAGATGGTCGGGACAGGGGGCGCCTACGAGCAGTACTTC.

This clone showed up just once. The chain is built from TRBV5-1 and TRBJ2-6, with a tentative D call TRBD2 (5 bases). V gave up 5 bases and J gave up 2 bases, with 11 bases separating them. The CDR3 is made up of 15 amino acids. Germline V lookup: CDR1 SGHRS, CDR2 YFSETQ. The DNA for the CDR3 is TGCGCCAGCAGGAGGGAATTGGCTGGGGCCAACGTCCTGACTTTC. The encoded protein is CASRRELAGANVLTF.

The table lists this clone with a count of one. V usage is TRBV5-8 and J usage is TRBJ1-5; perhaps TRBD1 as D (5 bases). Per the germline V gene, CDR1 is SGHTS and CDR2 is YDEGEE. The CDR3 sequence is 16 residues long. Trimming stripped 4 bases from V and 3 bases from J, with 17 bases between. CDR3 residues: CASSNFGAGFNQPQHF. DNA of the CDR3: TGTGCCAGCAGCAATTTTGGGGCCGGTTTCAATCAGCCCCAGCATTTT.

This chain uses TRBV7-9 with TRBJ1-4, with D maybe TRBD1 (5 bases). This CDR3 has 14 residues. Germline lookup yields CDR1 SEHNR and CDR2 FQNEAQ (reference sequence). Trimming removed 5 bases from V and 4 bases from J, with 11 bases in between. The CDR3 reads CASSQGVFNEKLFF. The CDR3 nucleotides are TGTGCCAGCAGCCAAGGGGTCTTTAATGAAAAACTGTTTTTT. The variable domain in full, completed from reference TRBV7-9 and TRBJ1-4, reads DTGVSQNPRHKITKRGQNVTFRCDPISEHNRLYWYRQTLGQGPEFLTYFQNEAQLEKSRLLSDRFSAERPKGSFSTLEIQRTEQGDSAMYLCASSQGVFNEKLFFGSGTQLSVL.

The V call is TRBV21-1, the J call TRBJ1-5. TRBV21-1 is a known pseudogene. This CDR3 is 16 amino acids long. The CDR3 DNA reads as TGTGCCAGCAGCGCAACCAGGCGGGACAGCAATCAGCCCCAGCATTTT. As protein: CASSATRRDSNQPQHF.

CDR3 sequence reads: CASSPDSGANVLTF. CDR3 in DNA: TGTGCCAGCAGTCCCGATTCTGGGGCCAACGTCCTGACTTTC. The V gene is TRBV7-2, the J gene TRBJ2-6; D is uncertain. This CDR3 is 14 amino acids long. Germline CDR1 and CDR2: SGHTA and FQGNSA. V was shortened by 6 bases and J by 1 base, with 7 bases between the two germline ends. The full variable domain, completed using reference TRBV7-2 and TRBJ2-6, is GAGVSQSPSNKVTEKGKDVELRCDPISGHTALYWYRQSLGQGLEFLIYFQGNSAPDKSGLPSDRFSAERTGGSVSTLTIQRTQQEDSAVYLCASSPDSGANVLTFGAGSRLTVL.

This clone showed up just once. The chain couples TRBV4-1 to TRBJ2-7; 12 nucleotides match TRBD2. With V trimmed by 4 bases and J by 3 bases, 7 bases remained unmatched. CDR1 MGHRA and CDR2 YSYEKL come from the germline V gene. The CDR3 loop spans 16 amino acids. In nucleotides, the CDR3 is TGCGCCAGCAGCCTTGCGACTAGCGGGAGAGTCTACGAGCAGTACTTC. It is translated as CASSLATSGRVYEQYF.

The rearrangement joins TRBV14 to TRBJ1-2, with TRBD1 as a possible D gene (5 bases). Trimming removed 0 bases from V and 1 base from J, with 18 bases in between. Germline V gene lookup returns CDR1 SGHDN and CDR2 FVKESK. This CDR3 spans 18 amino acids. The CDR3 nucleotides are TGTGCCAGCAGCCAAGATCCCTGGGGCAGGAGCTTTAACTATGGCTACACCTTC. Protein product: CASSQDPWGRSFNYGYTF.

This clone was observed once. The chain is built from TRBV30 and TRBJ1-6, with 8 positions matching TRBD1. Germline CDR1 is GTSNPN and CDR2 is SVGIG (reference sequence). CDR3 length: 14 residues. The V and J ends lost 0 bases and 8 bases, in that order; junction bases with no gene match: 3. The CDR3 DNA follows: TGTGCCTGGAGTGTGAAGGACAGGGATTCACCCCTCCACTTT. This sequence encodes CAWSVKDRDSPLHF.

This clone was recorded a few times. This sequence joins TRBV5-1 and TRBJ2-1; D ambiguous. Deletions cut 9 bases from V and 0 bases from J, with 7 bases between. The germline V gene has CDR1 SGHRS and CDR2 YFSETQ. This CDR3 has 12 amino acids. In DNA form, the CDR3 reads TGCGCCACCGGTAGCTCCTACAATGAGCAGTTCTTC. It is translated as CATGSSYNEQFF.

The V and J genes are TRBV5-4 and TRBJ2-1; TRBD1 agrees at 7 bases. This CDR3 spans 15 amino acids. The V gene end was trimmed by 2 bases and the J gene end by 2 bases; junction bases not matched to a gene: 4. Germline V gene data show CDR1 as SGHNT and CDR2 as YYREEE (reference sequence). DNA of the CDR3: TGTGCCAGCAGCTTCGGGCAGGGGGCCTACAATGAGCAGTTCTTC. Amino acids: CASSFGQGAYNEQFF.

CDR3 protein: CASSSEGQGRPYYTGELFF. The CDR3 coding sequence is TGCGCCAGCAGCAGCGAGGGACAGGGGCGACCTTATTACACCGGGGAGCTGTTTTTT. The J gene is TRBJ2-2, the V gene TRBV5-1; TRBD1 matches 10 bases. Unmatched junction bases numbered 15, after V lost 4 bases and J lost 3 bases. The CDR3 loop spans 19 amino acids. Germline assignment: CDR1 SGHRS and CDR2 YFSETQ.

V usage is TRBV11-3 and J usage is TRBJ2-7; D gene ambiguous. The CDR3 spans 12 residues. V was pared by 6 bases and J by 2 bases, with 8 bases between. The germline CDR1 and CDR2 sequences are SGHNT and YENEEA. This chain's CDR3 is CASSRGPYEQYF. DNA of the CDR3: TGTGCCAGCAGTCGAGGACCCTACGAGCAGTACTTC.

This CDR3 is CAWRRRTMDYGYTF. DNA for the CDR3: TGTGCCTGGAGGCGACGGACGATGGACTATGGCTACACCTTC. V gene TRBV30 combines with J gene TRBJ1-2; D is unresolved. Germline V CDR1 and CDR2: GTSNPN, SVGIG (reference sequence). The V and J ends lost 3 bases and 3 bases respectively, with 14 bases between them. The CDR3 length is 14 residues.

This chain connects TRBV5-6 to TRBJ2-1; no clear D. V was clipped by 1 base and J by 12 bases, with 14 bases between them. The CDR3 is 13 residues long. The germline V gene has CDR1 SGHDT and CDR2 YYEEEE. The CDR3 nucleotides read TGTGCCAGCAGCTTGCCGCTGCCTGGTAGGCAGTTCTTC. This encodes CASSLPLPGRQFF.

The chain joins TRBV18 to TRBJ1-1; D is undetermined. The CDR3 spans 13 residues. Germline CDR1 is KGHSH and CDR2 is LQKENI. V shed 2 bases and J shed 7 bases, with 11 bases lying between them. Here the CDR3 DNA reads TGTGCCAGCTCACCAATTGAAAAACATGAAGCTTTCTTT. Encoded protein: CASSPIEKHEAFF.

The chain links TRBV6-5 to TRBJ2-5, with 9 nucleotides matching TRBD1. CDR3 size: 15 residues. Trimming cost V 3 bases and J 4 bases; bases outside gene matches: 6. Germline CDR1 reads MNHEY; CDR2 reads SVGAGI. The CDR3 is CASSYSQGASETQYF. As DNA, the CDR3 is TGTGCCAGCAGTTATTCACAGGGGGCGTCAGAGACCCAGTACTTC.